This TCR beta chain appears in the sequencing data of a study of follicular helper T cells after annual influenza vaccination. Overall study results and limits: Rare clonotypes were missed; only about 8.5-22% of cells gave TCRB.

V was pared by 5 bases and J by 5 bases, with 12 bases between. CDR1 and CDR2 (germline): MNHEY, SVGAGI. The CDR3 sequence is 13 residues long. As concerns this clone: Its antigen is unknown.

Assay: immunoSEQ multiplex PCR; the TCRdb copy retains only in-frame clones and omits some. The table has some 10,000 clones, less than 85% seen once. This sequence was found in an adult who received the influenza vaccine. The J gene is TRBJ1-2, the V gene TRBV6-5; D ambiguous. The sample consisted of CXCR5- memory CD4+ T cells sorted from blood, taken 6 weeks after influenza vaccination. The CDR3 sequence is CASSEVVGYGYTF. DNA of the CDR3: TGTGCCAGCAGTGAAGTGGTAGGGTATGGCTACACCTTC.